These 19 T cell receptor beta chains were sequenced from one sample in a study of blood T cell repertoires in COVID-19. Using immunoSEQ multiplex PCR, the repertoire was profiled, and TCRdb retains in-frame clones only, with some absent. The data contain more than 85,000 clones, 60% to 80% of them singletons. The sequenced material came from peripheral blood. These receptors were taken from a man aged 55 to 69 with active or convalescent COVID-19.

V gene TRBV29-1 combines with J gene TRBJ1-1; D is possibly TRBD1 (5 bases). V shed 4 bases and J shed 3 bases, with 9 bases lying between them. Germline CDR1 is SQVTM and CDR2 is ANQGSEA. The CDR3 length is 12 residues. The CDR3 reads CSVGPGDTEAFF. CDR3 nucleotide sequence: TGCAGCGTTGGCCCGGGGGACACTGAAGCTTTCTTT.

This chain uses TRBV29-1 with TRBJ2-1; 12 bases line up with TRBD2. In germline, CDR1 is SQVTM, CDR2 ANQGSEA. The CDR3 runs 14 residues. The trim removed 4 bases at V and 9 bases at J, leaving 7 bases unmatched. This CDR3 is CSVAPSGRAVEQFF. DNA of the CDR3: TGCAGCGTTGCTCCTAGCGGGAGGGCCGTTGAGCAGTTCTTC.

The V call is TRBV28, the J call TRBJ1-5, with a possible D match to TRBD1 (5 bases). The CDR3 runs 14 residues. Looked up from germline, CDR1 is MDHEN and CDR2 is SYDVKM. V gave up 3 bases and J gave up 7 bases, with 13 bases separating them. The CDR3 spells CASSFDQGKQPQHF. The CDR3 nucleotides are TGTGCCAGCAGTTTCGACCAGGGAAAGCAGCCCCAGCATTTT.

This clone was picked up a small number of times. The rearrangement uses TRBV7-2 and TRBJ2-2, with D possibly being TRBD1 (6 bases). The V gene's germline CDR1 is SGHTA and CDR2 FQGNSA. V lost 3 bases and J lost 4, with 9 bases in between. There are 14 residues in the CDR3. CDR3 amino acids: CASSFQGTTGELFF. DNA of the CDR3: TGTGCCAGCAGCTTTCAGGGGACCACCGGGGAGCTGTTTTTT.

The CDR3 coding sequence is TGTGCCACCAGTGTAGGAGGCTACGAGCAGTACTTC. Protein product: CATSVGGYEQYF. This chain connects TRBV24-1 to TRBJ2-7, with D perhaps TRBD2 (5 bases). Trimming took 5 bases from V and 3 from J, leaving 7 bases between them. This CDR3 is built from 12 residues. Germline V lookup: CDR1 KGHDR, CDR2 SFDVKD.

This sequence joins TRBV3-1 (or the pseudogene TRBV3-2) and TRBJ1-6; possibly TRBD1 for D (5 bases). The germline CDR1 and CDR2 sequences are LGHDT and YNNKEL (reference sequence). Trimming stripped 5 bases from V and 7 bases from J, with 18 bases between. The CDR3 totals 16 residues. The CDR3 DNA sequence: TGTGCCAGCAGCGGCCTGTCCAGGGATTCAAATTCACCCCTCCACTTT. Its translation is CASSGLSRDSNSPLHF.

The chain uses TRBV10-3 and TRBJ2-7; the D is unclear. The ends were cut back, 2 bases at V and 2 bases at J, with 10 bases in the middle. The CDR3 has 14 amino acids. Germline loops: CDR1 ENHRY, CDR2 SYGVKD. The CDR3 region is CAISEGAATYEQYF. CDR3 nucleotides: TGTGCCATCAGTGAGGGCGCGGCAACCTACGAGCAGTACTTC.

This rearrangement joins TRBV24-1 to TRBJ2-3, with 8 positions matching TRBD2. The CDR3 has 17 residues. Germline V lookup: CDR1 KGHDR, CDR2 SFDVKD. V trimming: 2 bases; J trimming: 0 bases; junction bases outside the gene matches: 6. Written as DNA, the CDR3 is TGTGCCACCAGTGATTACGGGGGGGCTCGGAGCACAGATACGCAGTATTTT. It is translated as CATSDYGGARSTDTQYF.

The rearrangement links TRBV28 to TRBJ1-2, with 7 bases identical to TRBD1. Germline CDR1 MDHEN, CDR2 SYDVKM. The V and J ends lost 4 bases and 0 bases, in that order; junction bases with no gene match: 5. The CDR3 sequence is 15 residues long. The CDR3 is CASSYRGKANYGYTF. Written as DNA, the CDR3 is TGTGCCAGCAGTTACAGGGGAAAAGCTAACTATGGCTACACCTTC.

A single count supports this clone. The chain links TRBV7-3 to TRBJ1-4; D possibly corresponds to TRBD1 (6 bases). Germline loops: CDR1 SGHTA, CDR2 FQGTGA. The CDR3 extends over 19 amino acids. V shed 1 base and J shed 7 bases, with 25 bases lying between them. The CDR3 DNA reads TGTGCCAGCAGCTTAAGGACCGCGGGGGCGCGTCTTAGTGGTGAAAAACTGTTTTTT. It encodes CASSLRTAGARLSGEKLFF.

In its sample, this clone was seen once. This rearrangement joins TRBV28 to TRBJ2-7, with TRBD1 as a possible D gene (6 bases). The V gene lost 4 bases and the J gene lost 2 bases, with 9 bases spanning the gap. Germline-derived CDR1 and CDR2 are MDHEN and SYDVKM. This CDR3 has 13 amino acids. The CDR3 region is CASSSGAPYEQYF. CDR3 nucleotide sequence: TGTGCCAGCAGTTCAGGGGCCCCCTACGAGCAGTACTTC.

This sequence joins TRBV7-2 and TRBJ2-1; 8 nucleotides match TRBD1. Germline V gene lookup returns CDR1 SGHTA and CDR2 FQGNSA. The CDR3 totals 17 residues. With 1 base clipped from V and 9 bases from J, the junction kept 14 bases outside the gene matches. The CDR3 nucleotides are TGTGCCAGCAGCTTAGACCCCGGGACAGGCCGTAGGGGTGAGCAGTTCTTC. Encoded protein: CASSLDPGTGRRGEQFF.

The rearrangement joins TRBV10-1 to TRBJ2-1, with 12 bases aligning to TRBD2. The length of the CDR3 is 14 residues. Germline V gene sequence: CDR1 WNHNN, CDR2 SYGVQD (reference sequence). V shed 5 bases, J shed 10 bases, and the junction held 6 bases outside the gene matches. CDR3 sequence (DNA): TGCGCCAGCAGTCCTAGCGGGAGGGCCAAAGAGCAGTTCTTC. This encodes CASSPSGRAKEQFF.

This clone was seen many times. This chain connects TRBV3-1 (or the pseudogene TRBV3-2) to TRBJ1-1; D unresolved. Germline V gene data show CDR1 as LGHDT and CDR2 as YNNKEL (reference sequence). Trimming left V 0 bases short and J 11 bases short, with 13 bases between. The CDR3 has 13 residues. CDR3: CASSQDSGKRAFF. The CDR3 region has the DNA TGTGCCAGCAGCCAAGATTCAGGCAAACGGGCTTTCTTT.

This chain joins TRBV7-9 and TRBJ1-2; 10 bases align to TRBD1. V lost 5 bases and J lost 8; bases outside the gene matches: 8. CDR1 is SEHNR and CDR2 is FQNEAQ in the germline V gene (reference sequence). The CDR3 extends over 14 amino acids. The CDR3: CASSPGQGFGGYTF. CDR3 DNA: TGTGCCAGCAGCCCGGGACAGGGGTTCGGAGGCTACACCTTC.

The chain combines TRBV11-2 with TRBJ1-2; 8 nucleotides agree with TRBD1. This CDR3 comprises 14 residues. After removal of 1 base from V and 4 bases from J, the junction contained 2 bases not matched to a gene. Germline values: CDR1 SGHAT, CDR2 FQNNGV. The CDR3 loop is CASSLVDRGYGYTF. The CDR3 DNA is TGTGCCAGCAGCTTAGTCGACAGGGGCTATGGCTACACCTTC.

The V and J genes are TRBV28 and TRBJ1-2; 7 bases are a match to TRBD1. The germline gives CDR1 MDHEN, CDR2 SYDVKM. There are 15 residues in the CDR3. V dropped 1 base and J dropped 1; count of bases not matched to a gene: 3. Here the CDR3 DNA reads TGTGCCAGCAGTTTATACTCAGGGGGTAACTATGGCTACACCTTC. This codes for CASSLYSGGNYGYTF.

This clone appeared many times. This chain links TRBV5-1 with TRBJ2-3, with 7 positions matching TRBD2. Germline V gene sequence: CDR1 SGHRS, CDR2 YFSETQ. The CDR3 consists of 16 residues. V dropped 0 bases and J dropped 3; count of bases not matched to a gene: 7. The CDR3 loop reads CASSLVVGGRTDTQYF. CDR3 DNA sequence: TGCGCCAGCAGCTTGGTAGTGGGCGGGAGAACAGATACGCAGTATTTT.

The chain carries TRBV29-1 and TRBJ1-4; 8 bases fit TRBD1. Germline CDR1 and CDR2: SQVTM and ANQGSEA. This CDR3 is built from 14 residues. The V gene end was trimmed by 3 bases and the J gene end by 10 bases; junction bases not matched to a gene: 10. The CDR3 region has the DNA TGCAGCGTTGATTTGGCCAGGGGGCAGGGAAAACTGTTTTTT. Encoded protein: CSVDLARGQGKLFF.